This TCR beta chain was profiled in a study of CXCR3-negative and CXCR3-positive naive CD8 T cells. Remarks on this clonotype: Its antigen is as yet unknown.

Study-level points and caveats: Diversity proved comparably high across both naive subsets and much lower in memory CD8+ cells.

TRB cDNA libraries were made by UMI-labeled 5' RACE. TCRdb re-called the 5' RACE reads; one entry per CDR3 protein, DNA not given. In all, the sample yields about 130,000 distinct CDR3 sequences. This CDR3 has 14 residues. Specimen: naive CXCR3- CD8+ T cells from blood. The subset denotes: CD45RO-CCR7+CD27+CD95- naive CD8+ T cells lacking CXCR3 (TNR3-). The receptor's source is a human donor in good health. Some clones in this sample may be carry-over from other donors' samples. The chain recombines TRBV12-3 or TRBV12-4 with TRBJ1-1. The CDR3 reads CASCFETKNTEAFF.